Sequencing of this T cell receptor (beta chain) was carried out in a study of T cell repertoires in cytomegalovirus infection. About the study: Public TCR beta signatures provided an indication of both CMV infection and a matching HLA type. Study-level results: Frequencies of public TCR beta families were cumulated, and this identified carriers of CMV plus the relevant HLA.

Germline V gene lookup returns CDR1 SGHTA and CDR2 FQGNSA. The CDR3 loop spans 12 amino acids. V was pared by 1 base and J by 8 bases, with 8 bases between. TCRdb redid the calling of the reads with MiXCR, one entry per CDR3 protein. The table has 300,000 or so distinct CDR3 sequences, about 9.1% seen once. This clonotype was counted at least ten times. The antigen remains undetermined. The source material was PBMCs. The J gene is TRBJ1-1, the V gene TRBV7-2; unclear D gene. This sequence originates from a human donor in good health (CMV status not recorded). Some clones in this sample may be carry-over from other donors' samples. CDR3 in amino acids: CASSLDSPEAFF. The CDR3 nucleotides read TGTGCCAGCAGCTTAGATTCGCCAGAAGCTTTCTTT.